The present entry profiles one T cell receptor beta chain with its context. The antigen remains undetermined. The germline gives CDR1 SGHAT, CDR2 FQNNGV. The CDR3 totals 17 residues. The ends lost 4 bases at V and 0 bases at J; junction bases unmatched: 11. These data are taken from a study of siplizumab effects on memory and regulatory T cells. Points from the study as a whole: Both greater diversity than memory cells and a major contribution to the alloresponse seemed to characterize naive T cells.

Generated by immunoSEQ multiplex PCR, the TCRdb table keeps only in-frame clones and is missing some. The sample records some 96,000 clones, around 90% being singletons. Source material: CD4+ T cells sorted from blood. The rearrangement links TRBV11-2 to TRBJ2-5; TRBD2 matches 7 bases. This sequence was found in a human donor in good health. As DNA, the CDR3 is TGTGCCAGCAGCTCCTACCGACTAGCCGGGTACCAAGAGACCCAGTACTTC. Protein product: CASSSYRLAGYQETQYF.